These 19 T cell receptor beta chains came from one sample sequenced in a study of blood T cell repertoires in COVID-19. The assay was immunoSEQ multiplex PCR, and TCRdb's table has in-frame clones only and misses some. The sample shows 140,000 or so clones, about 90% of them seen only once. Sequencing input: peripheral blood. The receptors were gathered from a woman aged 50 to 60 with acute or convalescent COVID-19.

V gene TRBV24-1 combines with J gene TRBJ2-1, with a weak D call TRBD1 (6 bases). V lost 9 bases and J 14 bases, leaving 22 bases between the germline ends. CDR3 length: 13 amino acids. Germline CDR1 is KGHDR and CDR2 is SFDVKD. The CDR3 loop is CATDDAPGTRKFF. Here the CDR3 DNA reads TGTGCCACCGACGACGCCCCCGGGACACGGAAGTTCTTC.

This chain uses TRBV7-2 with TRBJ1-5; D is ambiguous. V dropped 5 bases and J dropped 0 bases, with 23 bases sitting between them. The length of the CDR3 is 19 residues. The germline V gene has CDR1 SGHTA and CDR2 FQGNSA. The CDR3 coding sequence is TGTGCCAGCAGCCCCAGCTCCGGGTCCGCCGCCTATAGCAATCAGCCCCAGCATTTT. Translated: CASSPSSGSAAYSNQPQHF.

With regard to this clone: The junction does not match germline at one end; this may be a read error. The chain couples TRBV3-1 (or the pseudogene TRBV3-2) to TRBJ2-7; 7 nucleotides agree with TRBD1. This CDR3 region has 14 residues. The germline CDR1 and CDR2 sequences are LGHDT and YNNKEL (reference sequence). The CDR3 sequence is CASSQEGGSHEQYF. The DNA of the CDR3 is TGTGCCAGCAGCCAAGAAGGGGGCTCCCACGAGCAGTACTTC.

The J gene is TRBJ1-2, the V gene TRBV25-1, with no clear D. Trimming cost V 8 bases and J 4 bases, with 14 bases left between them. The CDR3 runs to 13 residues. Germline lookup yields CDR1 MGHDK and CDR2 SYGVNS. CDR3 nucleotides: TGTGCCAGCCGGGAGGAGGGAACCTATGGCTACACCTTC. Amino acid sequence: CASREEGTYGYTF.

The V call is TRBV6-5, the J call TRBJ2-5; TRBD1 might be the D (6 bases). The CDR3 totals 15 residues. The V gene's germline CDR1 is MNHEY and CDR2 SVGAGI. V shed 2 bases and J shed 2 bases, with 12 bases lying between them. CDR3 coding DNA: TGTGCCAGCAGTTACGGACGGACAGAACAAGAGACCCAGTACTTC. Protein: CASSYGRTEQETQYF.

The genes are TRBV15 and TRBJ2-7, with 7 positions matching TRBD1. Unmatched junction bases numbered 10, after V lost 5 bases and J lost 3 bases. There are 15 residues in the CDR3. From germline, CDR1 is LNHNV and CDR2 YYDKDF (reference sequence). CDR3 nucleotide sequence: TGTGCCACCAGCGTAGGATTGAGACAGGGCTACGAGCAGTACTTC. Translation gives CATSVGLRQGYEQYF.

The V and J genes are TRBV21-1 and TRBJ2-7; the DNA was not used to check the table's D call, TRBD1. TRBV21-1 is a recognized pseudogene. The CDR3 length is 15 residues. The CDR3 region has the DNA TGTGCCAGCAGCAAAAAGGTTGTTGGGCCCTACGAGCAGTACTTC. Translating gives CASSKKVVGPYEQYF.

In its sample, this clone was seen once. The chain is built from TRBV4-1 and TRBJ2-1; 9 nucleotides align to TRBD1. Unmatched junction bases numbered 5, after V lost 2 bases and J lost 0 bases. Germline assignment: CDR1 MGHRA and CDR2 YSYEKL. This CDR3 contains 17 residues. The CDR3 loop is CASSQSGQGLSYNEQFF. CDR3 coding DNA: TGCGCCAGCAGCCAATCGGGACAGGGACTCTCCTACAATGAGCAGTTCTTC.

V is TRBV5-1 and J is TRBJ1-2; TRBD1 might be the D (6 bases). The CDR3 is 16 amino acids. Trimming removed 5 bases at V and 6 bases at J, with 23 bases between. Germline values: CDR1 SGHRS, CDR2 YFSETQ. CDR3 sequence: CASSHGGGGLRDGYTF. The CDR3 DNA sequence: TGCGCCAGCAGTCATGGAGGCGGGGGCCTACGGGATGGCTACACCTTC.

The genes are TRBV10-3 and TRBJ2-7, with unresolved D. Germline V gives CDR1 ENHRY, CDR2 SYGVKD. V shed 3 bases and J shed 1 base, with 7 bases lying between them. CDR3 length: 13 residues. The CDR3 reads CAISDTDSYEQYF. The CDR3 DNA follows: TGTGCCATCAGTGATACAGATTCCTACGAGCAGTACTTC.

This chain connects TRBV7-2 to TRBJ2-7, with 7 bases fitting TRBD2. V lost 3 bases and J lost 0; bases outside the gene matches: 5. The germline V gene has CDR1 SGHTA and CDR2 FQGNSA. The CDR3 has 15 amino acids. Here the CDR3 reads CASSFWEGYSYEQYF. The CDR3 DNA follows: TGTGCCAGCAGCTTTTGGGAGGGCTACTCCTACGAGCAGTACTTC.

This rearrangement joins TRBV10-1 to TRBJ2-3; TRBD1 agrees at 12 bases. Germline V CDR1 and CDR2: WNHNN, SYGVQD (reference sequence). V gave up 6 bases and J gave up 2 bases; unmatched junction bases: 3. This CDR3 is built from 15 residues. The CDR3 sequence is CASRGDRGPTDTQYF. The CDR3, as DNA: TGCGCCAGCAGAGGGGACAGGGGGCCCACAGATACGCAGTATTTT.

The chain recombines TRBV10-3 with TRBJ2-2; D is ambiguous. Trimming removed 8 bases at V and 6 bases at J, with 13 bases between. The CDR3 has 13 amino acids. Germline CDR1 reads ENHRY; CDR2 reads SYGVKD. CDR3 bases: TGTGCCATCCTACGTAGTTCACCCGGGGAGCTGTTTTTT. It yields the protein CAILRSSPGELFF.

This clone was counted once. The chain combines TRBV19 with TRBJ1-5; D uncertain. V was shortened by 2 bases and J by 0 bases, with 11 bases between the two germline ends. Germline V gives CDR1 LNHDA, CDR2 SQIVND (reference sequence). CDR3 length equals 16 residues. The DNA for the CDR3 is TGTGCCAGTAGTATAAGTAGAGCCCGTAGCAATCAGCCCCAGCATTTT. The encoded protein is CASSISRARSNQPQHF.

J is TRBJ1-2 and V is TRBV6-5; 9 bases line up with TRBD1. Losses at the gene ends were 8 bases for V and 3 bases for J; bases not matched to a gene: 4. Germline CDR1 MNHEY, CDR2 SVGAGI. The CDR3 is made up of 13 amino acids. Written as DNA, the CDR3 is TGTGCCAGCCGCGGGACAGGGTACTATGGCTACACCTTC. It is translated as CASRGTGYYGYTF.

DNA of the CDR3: TGTGCCAGCAGCGTGCTACCCGGGACAGGGGGTTCCTATAATTCACCCCTCCACTTT. Translating it yields CASSVLPGTGGSYNSPLHF. The genes are TRBV9 and TRBJ1-6; 11 bases align to TRBD1. With 2 bases clipped from V and 1 base from J, the junction kept 8 bases outside the gene matches. The length of the CDR3 is 19 residues. Germline loops: CDR1 SGDLS, CDR2 YYNGEE.

For the CDR3, the DNA is TGCAGTGCTGGCGGGAGTGATGAGCAGTTCTTC. The encoded protein is CSAGGSDEQFF. This sequence joins TRBV20-1 and TRBJ2-1; 7 positions agree with TRBD2. V lost 5 bases to trimming and J lost 8 bases; unmatched junction nucleotides: 3. Per germline, CDR1 DFQATT and CDR2 SNEGSKA (reference sequence). The CDR3 covers 11 residues.

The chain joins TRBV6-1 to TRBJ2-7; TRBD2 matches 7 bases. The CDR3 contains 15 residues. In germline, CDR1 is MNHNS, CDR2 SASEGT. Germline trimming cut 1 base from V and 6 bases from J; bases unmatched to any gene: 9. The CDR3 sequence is CASSEGTRRDREQYF. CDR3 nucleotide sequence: TGTGCCAGCAGTGAAGGGACTAGGCGGGATCGCGAGCAGTACTTC.

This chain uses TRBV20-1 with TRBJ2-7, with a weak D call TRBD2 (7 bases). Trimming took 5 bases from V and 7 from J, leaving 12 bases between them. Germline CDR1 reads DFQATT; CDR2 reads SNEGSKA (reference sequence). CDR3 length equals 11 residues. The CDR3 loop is CSAWGGGEQYF. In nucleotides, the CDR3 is TGCAGTGCTTGGGGAGGGGGGGAGCAGTACTTC.